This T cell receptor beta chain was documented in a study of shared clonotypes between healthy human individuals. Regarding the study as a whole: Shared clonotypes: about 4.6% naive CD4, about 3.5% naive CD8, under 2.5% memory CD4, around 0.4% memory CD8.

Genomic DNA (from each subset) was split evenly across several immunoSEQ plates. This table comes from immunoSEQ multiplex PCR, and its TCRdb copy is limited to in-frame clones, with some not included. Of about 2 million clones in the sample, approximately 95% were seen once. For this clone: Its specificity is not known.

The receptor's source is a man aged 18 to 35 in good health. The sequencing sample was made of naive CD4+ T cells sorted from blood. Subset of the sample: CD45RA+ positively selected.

This CDR3 reads CASSEERGSRAFF. CDR3 bases: TGTGCCAGCAGTGAAGAAAGGGGTTCGAGAGCTTTCTTT. The V gene is TRBV2, the J gene TRBJ1-1; tentatively, D is TRBD1 (5 bases). V was clipped by 1 base and J by 10 bases, with 13 bases between them. This CDR3 contains 13 residues. Germline-derived CDR1 and CDR2 are SNHLY and FYNNEI.